The clone carrying this TCR beta chain was detected many times. Its matching antigen is unknown. The CDR3 spans 15 residues. The V gene's germline CDR1 is SEHNR and CDR2 FQNEAQ (reference sequence). V gave up 0 bases and J gave up 0 bases, with 7 bases separating them. As it was prepared, the TCRbeta library received unique molecular identifiers. TCRdb analysed the PCR reads with MiXCR anew, one entry per CDR3 protein. This table has around 450,000 distinct CDR3 sequences, 43% appearing once. This sample stems from a study of T-cell reconstitution after alpha-beta-depleted transplantation in children. Findings of the study overall: Elevated TCRbeta diversity at day 60 was traced, in some patients, to surviving recipient T cells and thymic progenitors. Counts and diversity of T cells one year after transplant came mostly from newly produced T cells. Several hundred rapidly expanded clones from non-depleted graft cells reportedly supplied alpha-beta T cells about two months post-transplant.

This chain joins TRBV7-9 and TRBJ2-3; possible D gene TRBD2, 5 bases. This clonotype was sampled from a girl aged 2-10 years with aplastic anemia, due to receive a stem cell transplant. The sample in question was PBMCs, obtained before TCRalphabeta/CD19-depleted stem cell transplant. The DNA for the CDR3 is TGTGCCAGCAGCTTAGCGGGAGCTAGCACAGATACGCAGTATTTT. Protein sequence: CASSLAGASTDTQYF.